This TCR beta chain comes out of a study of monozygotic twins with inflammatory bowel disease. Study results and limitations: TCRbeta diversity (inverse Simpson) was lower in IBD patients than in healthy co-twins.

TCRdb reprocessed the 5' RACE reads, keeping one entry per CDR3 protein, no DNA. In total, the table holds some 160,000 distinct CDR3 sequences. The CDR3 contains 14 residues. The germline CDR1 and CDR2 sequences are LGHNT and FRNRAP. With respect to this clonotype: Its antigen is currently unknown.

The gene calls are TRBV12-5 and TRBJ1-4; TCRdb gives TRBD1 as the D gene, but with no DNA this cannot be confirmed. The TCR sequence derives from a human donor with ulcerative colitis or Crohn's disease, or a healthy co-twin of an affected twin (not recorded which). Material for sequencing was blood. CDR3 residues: CASGGDRVGEKLFF.